This TCR beta chain was sequenced for a study of T cells after yellow fever vaccination. Looking at the study overall: Sorting of the EM, EMRA, CM and Tscm memory subsets was carried out using CD3, CD45RA, CCR7 and CD95.

Template switching with 5'RACE generated the TCR cDNA and added a universal primer site and UMIs. TCRdb re-called the 5' RACE reads through MiXCR, storing one row per CDR3 protein. The sample records some 26,000 distinct CDR3 sequences, around 3.4% being singletons. Study-wide results and limits: A small proportion of clonotypes was detected in both the CD4 and CD8 compartments. Although the secondary response was weaker, it peaked faster, at day 5 versus 15.

Trimming cost V 5 bases and J 7 bases, with 20 bases left between them. This CDR3 is 15 amino acids long. Germline lookup yields CDR1 SGHTA and CDR2 FQGNSA. This clonotype came up many times. This specimen was PBMCs, either bulk or a sorted T-cell subset (CD4+, CD8+, memory, or dextramer-sorted; not recorded which), taken about 49 days after the first yellow fever vaccination. This clonotype was sampled from a man aged 18 to 30 who received the YFV17D yellow fever vaccine. The chain uses TRBV7-2 and TRBJ2-5, with D possibly TRBD2 on 5 matching bases. CDR3 sequence: CASSPGPSLARTQYF. The CDR3 DNA follows: TGTGCCAGCAGCCCAGGACCTAGCCTGGCTCGGACCCAGTACTTC.